Listed here is a single TCR beta chain. This clonotype has just a few counts. What this receptor recognizes is not known. No base qualities exist here, and no much larger clone lies one base off it. This sample is part of a study of identical twins (dated by TCRdb to between 2015 and 2016). A note on the overall study: TCR alpha and beta repertoires from monozygotic twins, unrelated adults of various ages and cord blood were deep-sequenced to test whether fetal clonotypes persist. Replicate twin experiments were performed at different times using different library preparation protocols to rule out contamination.

Library method: 5' RACE. TCRdb lists the instrument as Illumina HiSeq 2000. Template switching introduced a universal primer binding site; the final cDNA contained a unique molecular identifier, enabling accurate counting of TCR cDNA molecules. Specific primers in the conserved constant-segment region were used to synthesize first-strand cDNA for the TCR alpha and beta chains. To control for contamination, every cDNA library carried two barcodes: a SMART-Mk sample barcode plus Illumina barcodes. Two successive PCR steps introduced TruSeq adapter sequences along with Illumina sample barcodes. The Illumina HiSeq platform was used with custom primers to sequence TCR alpha and beta cDNA libraries. Turning to the authors' computational methods: MiGEC processed the raw reads to extract unique molecular identifiers, while MiXCR was used to determine the CDR3 positions. Recombination models were inferred per individual with the repgenHMM and IGoR tools using an EM algorithm. The tcR package in R was used for shared clonotype analysis, with sharing normalized by the product of cloneset sizes. Out-of-frame nonproductive sequences were analyzed to study raw recombination free of thymic and clonal selection effects. TCRdb reran the public reads through fastp at Q25 and MiXCR, keeping productive beta chains. Every distinct CDR3 protein forms one entry, paired with its most common genes and DNA. TCRdb, rather than the study authors, made the V and J calls. This sample is represented by roughly 1,500,000 distinct CDR3 sequences; under 35% of them were singletons. The ten largest clones represent about 0.25% of the sample.

Every donor in the study was a healthy Caucasian. V is pruned by 1 base and J by 0 bases, leaving 6 bases of the junction without a gene match. Reading the germline V gene (reference sequence) gives CDR1 SEHNR and CDR2 FQNEAQ. Spanning cysteine to phenylalanine, the CDR3 consists of 18 amino acids. Only the CDR3 portion is preserved as DNA: 54 bases, with reading frame beginning at the first base. What the study reported, not specific to this receptor: Compared with coincidental sharing between unrelated individuals, out-of-frame TCR alpha sequences shared between twins had an excess of sequences with low generation probability. In monozygotic twins, out-of-frame TCR alpha sharing was systematically underestimated by recombination models, although the models agreed with sharing between unrelated individuals. Abundant cord blood beta clonotypes had fewer insertions, young adult naive repertoires showed a similar but weaker trend, and memory repertoires showed no such trend. Invariant T cells such as MAIT and iNKT could partly confound zero-insertion analyses, although diverse VJ usage argued against such confounding for most clonotypes. Because the same donors could not be followed over many years, the conclusions relied on cross-sectional statistical analysis. The excess sharing between twins in beta out-of-frame sequences was weaker because fewer shared sequences reduced the signal-to-noise ratio.

Here the chain combines TRBV7-9 and TRBJ2-6; 7 middle bases align to TRBD1. This sequence was found in a newborn girl in good health. The sample comprised cord blood. The DNA sequence is TGTGCCAGCAGCTTAGGACAGGGTCGATCCTCTGGGGCCAACGTCCTGACTTTC. Its protein product is CASSLGQGRSSGANVLTF. When the CDR3 is completed using the reference TRBV7-9 and TRBJ2-6 genes on either side, the full variable domain is DTGVSQNPRHKITKRGQNVTFRCDPISEHNRLYWYRQTLGQGPEFLTYFQNEAQLEKSRLLSDRFSAERPKGSFSTLEIQRTEQGDSAMYLCASSLGQGRSSGANVLTFGAGSRLTVL.